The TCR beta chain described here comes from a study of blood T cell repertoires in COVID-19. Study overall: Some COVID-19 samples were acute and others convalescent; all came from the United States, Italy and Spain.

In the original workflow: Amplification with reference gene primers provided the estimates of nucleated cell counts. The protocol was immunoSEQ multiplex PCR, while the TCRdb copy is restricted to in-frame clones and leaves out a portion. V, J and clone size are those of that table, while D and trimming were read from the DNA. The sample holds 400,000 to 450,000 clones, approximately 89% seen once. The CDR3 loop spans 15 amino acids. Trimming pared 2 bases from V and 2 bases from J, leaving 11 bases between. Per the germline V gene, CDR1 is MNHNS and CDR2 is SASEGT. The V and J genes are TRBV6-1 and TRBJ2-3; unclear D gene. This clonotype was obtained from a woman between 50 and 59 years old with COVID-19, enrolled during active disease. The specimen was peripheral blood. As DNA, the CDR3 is TGTGCCAGCAGTGAACTAGAGCCATTCACAGATACGCAGTATTTT. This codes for CASSELEPFTDTQYF.